The 14 T cell receptor beta chains below all came from one sample that was sequenced in a study of blood T cell repertoires in COVID-19. This table comes from immunoSEQ multiplex PCR, and its TCRdb copy is limited to in-frame clones, with some not included. The sample shows some 300,000 clones, 88% of them seen only once. The sequencing input was PBMCs or T cells enriched from blood (not recorded which). The receptors stem from a woman aged 55-69 years in a cohort exposed to, infected with or recovered from COVID-19 (not recorded which).

The gene calls are TRBV5-1 and TRBJ2-1, with 7 bases matching TRBD2. The V segment lost 0 bases and the J segment 2 bases; nucleotides outside the gene matches: 2. Per germline, CDR1 SGHRS and CDR2 YFSETQ. The CDR3 consists of 15 residues. This chain's CDR3 is CASSLVAGAYNEQFF. The CDR3 nucleotides read TGCGCCAGCAGCTTGGTGGCGGGAGCCTACAATGAGCAGTTCTTC.

This clone appeared a few times. V and J are TRBV7-6 and TRBJ2-7; 7 positions match TRBD2. CDR3 length: 15 amino acids. The V gene's germline CDR1 is SGHVS and CDR2 FNYEAQ. The J segment lost 0 bases and the V segment lost 5 bases, leaving 7 bases of the junction unmatched. The CDR3 DNA follows: TGTGCCAGCAGCCCGGCGGGAGCCACCTCCTACGAGCAGTACTTC. Protein: CASSPAGATSYEQYF.

The chain uses TRBV7-9 and TRBJ2-3, with TRBD2 matching over 8 bases. Trimming took 2 bases from V and 0 from J; bases not matched to a gene: 10. This CDR3 is built from 18 residues. Looked up from germline, CDR1 is SEHNR and CDR2 is FQNEAQ (reference sequence). CDR3 coding DNA: TGTGCCAGCAGCTTAAGGGCAACTAGCGGATTGAGCACAGATACGCAGTATTTT. Translated, it gives CASSLRATSGLSTDTQYF.

This clone was picked up many times. The V gene is TRBV7-6, the J gene TRBJ2-1; TRBD2 matches at 10 bases. This CDR3 is built from 16 residues. Germline CDR1 SGHVS, CDR2 FNYEAQ. Trimming at V came to 4 bases and at J to 13 bases, leaving 16 bases not matched to a gene. The CDR3 sequence is CASSYSASGRAESQFF. CDR3 DNA: TGTGCCAGCAGCTACAGCGCGAGCGGGAGGGCCGAAAGCCAGTTCTTC.

The chain links TRBV6-4 to TRBJ1-2; D remains ambiguous. CDR3 length equals 15 residues. CDR1 and CDR2 (germline): MRHNA, SNTAGT. Trimming stripped 2 bases from V and 0 bases from J, with 10 bases between. Here the CDR3 reads CASSDNPGSNYGYTF. The CDR3 bases are TGTGCCAGCAGTGACAACCCGGGATCTAACTATGGCTACACCTTC.

The gene calls are TRBV10-3 and TRBJ1-2, with D unresolved. Germline-derived CDR1 and CDR2 are ENHRY and SYGVKD. The CDR3 runs to 13 residues. Trimming shortened V by 8 bases and J by 4 bases, and 14 bases separated the two germline ends. CDR3 bases: TGTGCCATCGAAAGTACCAGCGGCTATGGCTACACCTTC. Translation gives CAIESTSGYGYTF.

The genes are TRBV30 and TRBJ2-3; possible D gene TRBD2, 5 bases. V lost 4 bases and J lost 0, with 20 bases in between. The CDR3 length is 17 residues. Germline V gene lookup returns CDR1 GTSNPN and CDR2 SVGIG (reference sequence). The CDR3 protein is CAWKEANLASSTDTQYF. CDR3 coding DNA: TGTGCCTGGAAAGAAGCCAACTTAGCGTCTAGCACAGATACGCAGTATTTT.

The chain couples TRBV7-8 to TRBJ2-2, with 8 bases that match TRBD2. J lost 7 bases, V lost 5 bases, and 0 bases had no gene match. Germline V gene sequence: CDR1 SGHVS, CDR2 FQNEAQ. This CDR3 has 12 amino acids. CDR3 coding DNA: TGTGCCAGCAGCCGGGAGGGCGGGGAGCTGTTTTTT. Translated, it gives CASSREGGELFF. Together with reference TRBV7-8 and TRBJ2-2, the CDR3 gives the full variable domain: GAGVSQSPRYKVAKRGQDVALRCDPISGHVSLFWYQQALGQGPEFLTYFQNEAQLDKSGLPSDRFFAERPEGSVSTLKIQRTQQEDSAVYLCASSREGGELFFGEGSRLTVL.

The J gene is TRBJ2-7, the V gene TRBV11-3; D gene unclear. This CDR3 contains 12 residues. Between the trimmed V and J ends, which lost 6 bases and 1 base, there was a span of 7 bases. Germline CDR1 is SGHNT and CDR2 is YENEEA. CDR3 region: CASSTGSYEQYF. In nucleotides, the CDR3 is TGTGCCAGCAGTACGGGTTCCTACGAGCAGTACTTC.

Written as DNA, the CDR3 is TGTGCCAGTAGTCCCCAGACAGGGCCCCTTTATAGCAATCAGCCCCAGCATTTT. Amino acids: CASSPQTGPLYSNQPQHF. V usage is TRBV19 and J usage is TRBJ1-5; 7 bases align to TRBD1. The length of the CDR3 is 18 residues. Germline CDR1 LNHDA, CDR2 SQIVND (reference sequence). Germline trimming cut 5 bases from V and 0 bases from J; bases unmatched to any gene: 13.

To note about this clone: Other DNA sequences in this sample translate to the same CDR3. This chain uses TRBV3-1 (or the pseudogene TRBV3-2) with TRBJ1-2, with 8 nucleotides matching TRBD1. The junction had 5 bases not matched to a gene; V was cut back by 3 bases and J by 5 bases. Per the germline V gene, CDR1 is LGHDT and CDR2 is YNNKEL (reference sequence). The CDR3 is 14 residues long. The CDR3 region is CASSQGQGAYGYTF. CDR3 nucleotides: TGTGCCAGCAGCCAGGGGCAGGGGGCTTATGGCTACACCTTC.

J is TRBJ1-1 and V is TRBV18, with no clear D. Trimming stripped 0 bases from V and 0 bases from J, with 8 bases between. Germline assignment: CDR1 KGHSH and CDR2 LQKENI. CDR3 length equals 15 residues. The chain's CDR3 is CASSPPNSMNTEAFF. The DNA for the CDR3 is TGTGCCAGCTCACCACCCAACAGCATGAACACTGAAGCTTTCTTT.

The V and J genes are TRBV27 and TRBJ2-2, with D possibly being TRBD1 (5 bases). The germline V and J ends were trimmed by 3 bases and 1 base, with 9 bases remaining between them. The CDR3 contains 15 residues. Germline V gene sequence: CDR1 MNHEY, CDR2 SMNVEV (reference sequence). The CDR3 sequence: CASSLGQLNTGELFF. The CDR3 DNA is TGTGCCAGCAGTTTGGGGCAGTTGAACACCGGGGAGCTGTTTTTT.

This clone came up a few times. The gene calls are TRBV6-5 and TRBJ2-1; 11 nucleotides match TRBD2. Trimming cost V 10 bases and J 6 bases; bases outside gene matches: 11. CDR1 is MNHEY and CDR2 is SVGAGI in the germline V gene. The CDR3 extends over 15 amino acids. CDR3 sequence reads: CATFTSGRVSNEQFF. CDR3 sequence (DNA): TGTGCCACCTTCACTAGCGGGAGAGTTAGCAATGAGCAGTTCTTC.